This TCR beta chain was found in a study of OX40 agonist ivuxolimab in advanced cancers. With respect to this clone: Its matching antigen is unknown.

The CDR3 spans 16 residues. Germline-derived CDR1 and CDR2 are SGHTA and FQGNSA. The V and J ends lost 6 bases and 2 bases respectively, with 14 bases between them. Findings and caveats of the study: Among expanded peripheral T cells, antigen specificity went undetermined.

TCRdb keeps only in-frame clones here, not all; method: immunoSEQ multiplex PCR. This sample yields around 79,000 clones, of which 86% are seen a single time; 0.6% to 0.75% belongs to the top ten. This clonotype was sampled from an adult with an advanced solid tumor such as melanoma, head and neck, liver or kidney cancer. Sequenced material: CD4+ or CD8+ T cells sorted from blood, taken in a trial of the OX40 agonist ivuxolimab. The chain carries TRBV7-2 and TRBJ1-6, with D hard to call. The CDR3 sequence: CASSPRAAAYNSPLHF. The CDR3, as DNA: TGTGCCAGCAGTCCCCGGGCTGCGGCCTATAATTCACCCCTCCACTTT.